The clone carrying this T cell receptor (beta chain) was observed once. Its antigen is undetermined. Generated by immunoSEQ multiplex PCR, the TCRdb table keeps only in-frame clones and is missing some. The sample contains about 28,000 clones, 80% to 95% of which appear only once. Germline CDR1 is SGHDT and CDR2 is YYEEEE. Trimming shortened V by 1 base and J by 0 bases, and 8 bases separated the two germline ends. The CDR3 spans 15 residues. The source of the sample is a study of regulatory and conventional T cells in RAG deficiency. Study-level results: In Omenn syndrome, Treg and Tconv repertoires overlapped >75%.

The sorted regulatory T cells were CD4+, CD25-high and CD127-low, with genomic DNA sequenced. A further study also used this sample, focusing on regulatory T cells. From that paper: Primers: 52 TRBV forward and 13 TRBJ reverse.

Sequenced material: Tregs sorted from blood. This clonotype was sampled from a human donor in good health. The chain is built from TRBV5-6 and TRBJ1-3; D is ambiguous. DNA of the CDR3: TGTGCCAGCAGCTTGTGGTCGACCTCTGGAAACACCATATATTTT. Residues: CASSLWSTSGNTIYF. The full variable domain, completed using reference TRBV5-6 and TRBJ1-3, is DAGVTQSPTHLIKTRGQQVTLRCSPKSGHDTVSWYQQALGQGPQFIFQYYEEEERQRGNFPDRFSGHQFPNYSSELNVNALLLGDSALYLCASSLWSTSGNTIYFGEGSWLTVV.